This is a list of T cell receptor beta chains from one sample in a study of shared clonotypes between healthy human individuals. Repertoires were generated with immunoSEQ multiplex PCR, while TCRdb's copy carries only in-frame clones and drops some. This table holds roughly 590,000 clones, roughly 96% found once. The sequenced sample was naive CD8+ T cells sorted from blood. The receptors derive from a woman aged 25 to 39 in good health. Both conserved end residues are part of each CDR3.

cdr3_length	v_call	j_call	cdr3_aa
16	TRBV28	TRBJ2-3	CASRFIRERQTDTQYF
13	TRBV6-5	TRBJ2-7	CASSYSWPYEQYF
15	TRBV5-1	TRBJ1-2	CASSIGQGIIYGYTF
12	TRBV6-9	TRBJ2-5	CASSYSLGEQYF
11	TRBV27	TRBJ2-7	CASTLGREQYF
16	TRBV28	TRBJ1-2	CASAWLVGRGNYGYTF
13	TRBV27	TRBJ2-7	CASSSIRRAEQYF
16	TRBV28	TRBJ2-7	CASILYRGGTIHEQYF
17	TRBV28	TRBJ2-7	CASSLLAGLAGAYEQYF
11	TRBV19	TRBJ1-5	CASSARQAQHF
12	TRBV5-8	TRBJ2-3	CASSMYTDTQYF
15	TRBV27	-	CASGGHESLSYEQYF
16	TRBV6-1	TRBJ2-5	CASSEFGSLGQETQYF
18	TRBV14	TRBJ2-3	CASSHDRGGMTFPDTQYF
16	TRBV7-6	TRBJ2-5	CASSQGPAGEVETQYF
13	TRBV14	TRBJ2-2	CASSPTSGGELFF
16	TRBV19	TRBJ2-7	CASSAGYGTGSDEQYF
14	TRBV7-6	TRBJ2-1	CASSLVYRGPEQFF
15	TRBV11-2	TRBJ1-5	CASSLSGVGNQPQHF
13	TRBV5-6	TRBJ2-7	CASSLGVGVEQYF
11	TRBV7-9	TRBJ2-7	CASSSDGEQYF
15	TRBV19	TRBJ2-7	CASSGLTSGSYEQYF
14	TRBV7-9	TRBJ2-1	CASTGSEVYNEQFF
14	TRBV7-2	TRBJ2-3	CASSLAGLTDTQYF
13	TRBV27	TRBJ2-2	CASRGPWAGELFF
14	TRBV9	TRBJ2-1	CASSVRTSYNEQFF
15	TRBV7-9	TRBJ2-3	CASHTSGSLGDTQYF
15	TRBV5-4	TRBJ2-3	CASTPWEGQTDTQYF
14	TRBV19	TRBJ1-5	CASSVRDRNQPQHF
16	TRBV6-5	TRBJ2-1	CASSYGEGAVYNEQFF
15	TRBV2	TRBJ2-7	CASRLSGAQIYEQYF
13	TRBV5-6	TRBJ1-1	CASTTRGDTEAFF
14	TRBV27	TRBJ2-7	CASSLSGLHYEQYF
15	TRBV28	TRBJ2-2	CASSLGPLFTGELFF
14	TRBV7-9	TRBJ2-1	CASTDGPSYNEQFF
13	TRBV6-5	TRBJ2-7	CASSSGVPYEQYF
13	TRBV11-3	TRBJ2-1	CASSLETYNEQFF
18	TRBV5-1	TRBJ1-2	CASSSDRKGQVGNYGYTF
11	TRBV12-5	TRBJ2-5	CASGWGETQYF
21	TRBV19	TRBJ2-2	CASSTPDWTSGKVANTGELFF
12	TRBV30	TRBJ2-2	CAWSMNTGELFF
15	TRBV19	TRBJ2-7	CASSWGGAPEYEQYF
14	TRBV5-4	TRBJ2-7	CASSFRGSTYEQYF
11	TRBV20-1	TRBJ1-2	CSGEGGDGYTF
19	TRBV15	TRBJ1-5	CATSREFPGDRDPNQPQHF
15	TRBV5-1	TRBJ1-5	CASSLVPYSNQPQHF
13	TRBV27	TRBJ2-7	CASSLRGPSEQYF
18	TRBV5-6	TRBJ2-3	CASSLALGHWGGTDTQYF
15	TRBV19	TRBJ2-1	CASSMVAGEYNEQFF
16	TRBV7-9	TRBJ2-5	CASRGSGLAGQETQYF
15	TRBV13	TRBJ1-1	CASSPDRDVRTEAFF
18	TRBV28	TRBJ2-1	CASSLFLASGRAGNEQFF